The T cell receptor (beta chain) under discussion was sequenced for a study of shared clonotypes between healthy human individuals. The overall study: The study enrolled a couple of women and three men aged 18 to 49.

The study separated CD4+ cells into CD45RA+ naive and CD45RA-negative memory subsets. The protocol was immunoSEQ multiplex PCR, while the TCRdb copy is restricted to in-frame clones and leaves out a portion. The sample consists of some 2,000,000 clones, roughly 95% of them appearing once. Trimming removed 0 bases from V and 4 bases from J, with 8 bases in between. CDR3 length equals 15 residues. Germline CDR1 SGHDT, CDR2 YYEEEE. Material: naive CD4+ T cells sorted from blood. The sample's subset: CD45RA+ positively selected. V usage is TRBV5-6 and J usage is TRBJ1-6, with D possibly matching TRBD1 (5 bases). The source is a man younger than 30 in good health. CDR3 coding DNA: TGTGCCAGCAGCTTGGAGGGACGGTATAATTCACCCCTCCACTTT. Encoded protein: CASSLEGRYNSPLHF.